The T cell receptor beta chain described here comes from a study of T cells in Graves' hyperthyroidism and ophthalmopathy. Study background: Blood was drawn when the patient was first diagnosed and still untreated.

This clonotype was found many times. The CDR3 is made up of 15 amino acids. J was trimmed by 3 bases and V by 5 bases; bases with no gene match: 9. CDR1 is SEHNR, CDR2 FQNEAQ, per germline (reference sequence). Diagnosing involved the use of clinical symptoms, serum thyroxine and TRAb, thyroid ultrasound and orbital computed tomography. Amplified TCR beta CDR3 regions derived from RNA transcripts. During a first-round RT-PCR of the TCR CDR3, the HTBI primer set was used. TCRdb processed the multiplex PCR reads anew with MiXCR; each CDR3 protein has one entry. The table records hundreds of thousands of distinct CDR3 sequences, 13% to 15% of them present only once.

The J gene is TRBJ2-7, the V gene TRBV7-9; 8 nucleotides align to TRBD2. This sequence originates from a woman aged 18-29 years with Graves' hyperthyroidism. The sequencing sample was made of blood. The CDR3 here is CASSLLAAPGYEQYF. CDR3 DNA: TGTGCCAGCAGCCTACTAGCGGCCCCAGGCTACGAGCAGTACTTC.